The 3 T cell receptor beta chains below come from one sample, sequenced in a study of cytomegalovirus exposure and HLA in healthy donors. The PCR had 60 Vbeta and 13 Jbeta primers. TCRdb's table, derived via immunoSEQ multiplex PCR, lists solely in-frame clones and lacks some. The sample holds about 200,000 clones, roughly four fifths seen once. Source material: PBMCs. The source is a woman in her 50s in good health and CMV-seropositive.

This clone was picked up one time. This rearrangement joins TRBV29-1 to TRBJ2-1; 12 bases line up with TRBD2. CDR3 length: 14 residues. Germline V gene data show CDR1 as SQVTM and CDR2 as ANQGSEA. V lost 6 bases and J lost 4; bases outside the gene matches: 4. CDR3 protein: CSVGTSGFYNEQFF. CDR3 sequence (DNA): TGCAGCGTGGGGACTAGCGGGTTTTACAATGAGCAGTTCTTC.

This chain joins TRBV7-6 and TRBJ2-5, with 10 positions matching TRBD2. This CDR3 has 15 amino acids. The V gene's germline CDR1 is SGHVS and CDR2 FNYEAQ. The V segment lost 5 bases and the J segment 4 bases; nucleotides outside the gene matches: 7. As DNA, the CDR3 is TGTGCCAGCAGCGAGGTTAGCGGGAGGCGAGAGACCCAGTACTTC. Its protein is CASSEVSGRRETQYF.

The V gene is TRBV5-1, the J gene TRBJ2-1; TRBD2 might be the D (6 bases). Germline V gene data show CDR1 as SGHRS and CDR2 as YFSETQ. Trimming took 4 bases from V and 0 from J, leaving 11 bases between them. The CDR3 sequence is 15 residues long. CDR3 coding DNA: TGCGCCAGCAGCGTAGCGGATAGCTCCTACAATGAGCAGTTCTTC. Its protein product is CASSVADSSYNEQFF.